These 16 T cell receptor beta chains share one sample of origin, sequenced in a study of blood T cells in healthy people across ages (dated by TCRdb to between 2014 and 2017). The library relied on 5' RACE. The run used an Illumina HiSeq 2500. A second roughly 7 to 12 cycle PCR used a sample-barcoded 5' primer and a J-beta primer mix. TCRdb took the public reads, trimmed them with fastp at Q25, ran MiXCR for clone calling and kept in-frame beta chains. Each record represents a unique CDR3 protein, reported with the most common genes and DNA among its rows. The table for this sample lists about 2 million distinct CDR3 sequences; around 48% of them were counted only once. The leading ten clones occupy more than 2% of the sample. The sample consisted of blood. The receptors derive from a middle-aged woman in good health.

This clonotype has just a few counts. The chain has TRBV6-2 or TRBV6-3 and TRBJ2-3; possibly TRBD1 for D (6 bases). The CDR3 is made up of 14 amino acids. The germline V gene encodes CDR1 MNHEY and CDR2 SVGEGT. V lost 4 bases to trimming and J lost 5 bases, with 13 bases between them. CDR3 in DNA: TGTGCCAGCAGTTCTGCAGGGGCCCGAGATACGCAGTATTTT. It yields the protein CASSSAGARDTQYF.

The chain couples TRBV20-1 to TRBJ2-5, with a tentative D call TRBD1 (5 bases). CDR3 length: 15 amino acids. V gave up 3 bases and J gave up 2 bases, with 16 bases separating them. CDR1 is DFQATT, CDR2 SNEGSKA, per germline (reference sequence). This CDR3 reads CSASEDIRGQETQYF. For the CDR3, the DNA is TGCAGTGCTAGCGAGGACATTCGAGGACAAGAGACCCAGTACTTC.

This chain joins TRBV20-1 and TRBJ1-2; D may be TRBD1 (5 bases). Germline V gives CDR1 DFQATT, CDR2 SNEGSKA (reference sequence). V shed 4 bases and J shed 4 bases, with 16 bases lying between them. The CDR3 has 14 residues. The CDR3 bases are TGCAGTGCTAAAGAACAGGTTGGGCGCTATGGCTACACCTTC. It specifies CSAKEQVGRYGYTF.

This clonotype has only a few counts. The CDR3 DNA follows: TGCGCCAGCAGCCATTTTTTACAGGGGGTATCCAAAAACATTCAGTACTTC. This translates into CASSHFLQGVSKNIQYF. The genes are TRBV4-3 and TRBJ2-4; the match to TRBD1 covers 8 bases. CDR3 size: 17 residues. J was trimmed by 2 bases and V by 3 bases; bases with no gene match: 9. Germline V gene data show CDR1 as LGHNA and CDR2 as YSLEER.

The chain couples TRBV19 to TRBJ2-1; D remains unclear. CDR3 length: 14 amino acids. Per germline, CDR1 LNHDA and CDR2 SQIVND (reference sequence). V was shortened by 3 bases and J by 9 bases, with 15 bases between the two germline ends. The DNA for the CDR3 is TGTGCCAGTAGTATTAGGGCGGAAGTCGCTGAGCAGTTCTTC. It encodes CASSIRAEVAEQFF.

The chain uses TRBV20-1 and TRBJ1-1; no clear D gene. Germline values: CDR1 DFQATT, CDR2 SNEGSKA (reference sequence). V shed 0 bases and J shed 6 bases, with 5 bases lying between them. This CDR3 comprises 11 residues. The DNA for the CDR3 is TGCAGTGCTAGAGATTACGCTGAAGCTTTCTTT. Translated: CSARDYAEAFF.

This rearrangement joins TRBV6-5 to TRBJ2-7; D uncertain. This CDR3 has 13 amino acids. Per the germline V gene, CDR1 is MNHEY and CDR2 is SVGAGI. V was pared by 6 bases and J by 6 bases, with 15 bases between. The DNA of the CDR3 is TGTGCCAGCAGGCCCTCCAGCACGGGCGAGCAGTACTTC. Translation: CASRPSSTGEQYF.

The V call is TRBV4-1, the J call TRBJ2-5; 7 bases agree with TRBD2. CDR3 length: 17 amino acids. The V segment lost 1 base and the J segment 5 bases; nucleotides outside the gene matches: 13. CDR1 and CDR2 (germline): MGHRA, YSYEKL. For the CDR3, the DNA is TGCGCCAGCAGCCAAGGAGGTGGAGCGGGGCCAGGGGAGACCCAGTACTTC. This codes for CASSQGGGAGPGETQYF.

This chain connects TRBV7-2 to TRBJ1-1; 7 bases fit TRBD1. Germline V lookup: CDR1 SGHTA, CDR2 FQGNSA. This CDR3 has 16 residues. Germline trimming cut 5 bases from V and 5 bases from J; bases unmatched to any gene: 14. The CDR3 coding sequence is TGTGCCAGCAGCGGGGGACAGACCAGTATTTTTACTGAAGCTTTCTTT. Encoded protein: CASSGGQTSIFTEAFF.

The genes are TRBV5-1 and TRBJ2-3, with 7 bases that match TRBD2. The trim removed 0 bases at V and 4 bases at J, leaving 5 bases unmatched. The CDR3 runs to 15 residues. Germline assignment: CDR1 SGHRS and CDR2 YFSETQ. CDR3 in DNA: TGCGCCAGCAGCTTGGGGATAGCGGGCCCAGATACGCAGTATTTT. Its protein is CASSLGIAGPDTQYF.

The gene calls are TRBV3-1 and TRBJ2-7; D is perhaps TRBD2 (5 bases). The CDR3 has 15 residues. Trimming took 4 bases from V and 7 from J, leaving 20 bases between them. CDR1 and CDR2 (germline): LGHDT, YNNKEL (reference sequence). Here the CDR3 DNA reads TGTGCCAGCAGCCCCTATCAGAGGGTCTACGGGGAGCAGTACTTC. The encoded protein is CASSPYQRVYGEQYF.

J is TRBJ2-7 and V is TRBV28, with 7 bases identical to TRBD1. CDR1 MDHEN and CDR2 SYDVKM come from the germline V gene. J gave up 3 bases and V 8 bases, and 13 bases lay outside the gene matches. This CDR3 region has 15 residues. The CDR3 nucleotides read TGTGCCAGCCTCAGCCTGGGACAGAGTCTCTACGAGCAGTACTTC. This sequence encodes CASLSLGQSLYEQYF.

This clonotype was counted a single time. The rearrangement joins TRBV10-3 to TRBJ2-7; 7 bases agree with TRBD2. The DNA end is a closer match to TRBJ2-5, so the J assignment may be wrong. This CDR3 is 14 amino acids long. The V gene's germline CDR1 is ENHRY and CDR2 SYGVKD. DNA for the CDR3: TGTGCCATCAAAAGTCGGGGAGGGAGAAAGACCCAGTACTTC. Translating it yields CAIKSRGGRKTQYF.

Written as DNA, the CDR3 is TGCAGTGCTAGGCAGGGGAGGGCAGTTCAGCCCCAGCATTTT. The encoded protein is CSARQGRAVQPQHF. This rearrangement joins TRBV20-1 to TRBJ1-5; D might be TRBD1 (6 bases). Trimming took 3 bases from V and 6 from J, leaving 15 bases between them. Per the germline V gene, CDR1 is DFQATT and CDR2 is SNEGSKA (reference sequence). CDR3 length: 14 amino acids.

The CDR3 DNA reads as TGCAGTGCGTCCCCAGGGGCGTTGGGGGCAGATACGCAGTATTTT. Amino acid sequence: CSASPGALGADTQYF. The chain combines TRBV20-1 with TRBJ2-3; tentative D call: TRBD1 (6 bases). Germline V gene sequence: CDR1 DFQATT, CDR2 SNEGSKA (reference sequence). V was cut by 6 bases and J by 4 bases, with 20 bases left in between. This CDR3 is built from 15 residues.

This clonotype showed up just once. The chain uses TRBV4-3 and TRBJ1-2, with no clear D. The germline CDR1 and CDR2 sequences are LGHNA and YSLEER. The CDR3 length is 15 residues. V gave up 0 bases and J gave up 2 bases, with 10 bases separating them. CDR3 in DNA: TGCGCCAGCAGCCAAGATGGGAGGGCAAACTATGGCTACACCTTC. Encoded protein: CASSQDGRANYGYTF.